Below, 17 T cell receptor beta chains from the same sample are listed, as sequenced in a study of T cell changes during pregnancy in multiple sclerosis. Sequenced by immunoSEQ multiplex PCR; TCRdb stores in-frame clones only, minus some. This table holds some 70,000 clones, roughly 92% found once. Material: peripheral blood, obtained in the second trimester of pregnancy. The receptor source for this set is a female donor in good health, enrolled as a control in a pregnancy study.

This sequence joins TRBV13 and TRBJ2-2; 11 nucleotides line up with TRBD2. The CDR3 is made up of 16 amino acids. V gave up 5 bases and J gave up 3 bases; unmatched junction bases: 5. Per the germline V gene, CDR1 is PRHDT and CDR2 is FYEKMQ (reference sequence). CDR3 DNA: TGTGCCAGCAGCCACCGACTAGCGGGGTACACCGGGGAGCTGTTTTTT. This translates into CASSHRLAGYTGELFF.

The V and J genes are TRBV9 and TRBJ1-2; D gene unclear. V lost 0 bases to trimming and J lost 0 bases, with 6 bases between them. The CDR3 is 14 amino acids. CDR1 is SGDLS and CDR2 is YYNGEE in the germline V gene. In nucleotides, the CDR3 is TGTGCCAGCAGCGTAGGAGCCGCTAACTATGGCTACACCTTC. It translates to CASSVGAANYGYTF.

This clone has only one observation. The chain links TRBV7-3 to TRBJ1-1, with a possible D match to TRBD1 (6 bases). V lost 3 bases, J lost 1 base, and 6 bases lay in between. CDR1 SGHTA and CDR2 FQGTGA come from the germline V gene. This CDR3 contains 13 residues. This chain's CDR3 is CASSLDRNTEAFF. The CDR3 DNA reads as TGTGCCAGCAGCTTGGACAGGAACACTGAAGCTTTCTTT. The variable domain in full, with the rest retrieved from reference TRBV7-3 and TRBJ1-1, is GAGVSQTPSNKVTEKGKYVELRCDPISGHTALYWYRQSLGQGPEFLIYFQGTGAADDSGLPNDRFFAVRPEGSVSTLKIQRTERGDSAVYLCASSLDRNTEAFFGQGTRLTVV.

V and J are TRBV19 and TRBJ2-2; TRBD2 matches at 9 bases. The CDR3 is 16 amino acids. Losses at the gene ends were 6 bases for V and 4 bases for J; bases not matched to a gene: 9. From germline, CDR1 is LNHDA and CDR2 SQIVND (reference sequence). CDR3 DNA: TGTGCCAGTAGAGATAGCGGGGGAAACCCCACCGGGGAGCTGTTTTTT. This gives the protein CASRDSGGNPTGELFF.

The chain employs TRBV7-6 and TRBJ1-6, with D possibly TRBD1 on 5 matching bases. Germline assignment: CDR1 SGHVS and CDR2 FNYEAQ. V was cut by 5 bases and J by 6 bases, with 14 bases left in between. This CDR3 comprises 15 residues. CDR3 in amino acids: CASSRLSDSNSPLHF. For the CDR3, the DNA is TGTGCCAGCAGCCGGCTAAGCGACAGTAATTCACCCCTCCACTTT.

CDR3 in amino acids: CASSLAGGLAHNEQFF. As DNA, the CDR3 is TGTGCCAGCAGCTTAGCCGGGGGGCTGGCGCACAATGAGCAGTTCTTC. The rearrangement joins TRBV11-3 to TRBJ2-1; the D gene is possibly TRBD2 (7 bases). The germline CDR1 and CDR2 sequences are SGHNT and YENEEA. The CDR3 is 16 residues long. Trimming stripped 1 base from V and 5 bases from J, with 15 bases between.

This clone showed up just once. Here the CDR3 DNA reads TGTGCCAGCTCACCAACAGGTTACGCTGGAAACACCATATATTTT. It codes for CASSPTGYAGNTIYF. The gene calls are TRBV18 and TRBJ1-3; D perhaps matches TRBD1 (5 bases). The CDR3 sequence is 15 residues long. CDR1 and CDR2 from the germline V gene are KGHSH and LQKENI. V shed 2 bases and J shed 2 bases, with 10 bases lying between them.

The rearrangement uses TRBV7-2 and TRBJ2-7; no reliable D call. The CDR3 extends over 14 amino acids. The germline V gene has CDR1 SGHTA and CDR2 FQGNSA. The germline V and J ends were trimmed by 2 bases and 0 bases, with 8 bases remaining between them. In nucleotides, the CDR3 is TGTGCCAGCAGCTTAAGACGGAGCTCCTACGAGCAGTACTTC. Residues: CASSLRRSSYEQYF.

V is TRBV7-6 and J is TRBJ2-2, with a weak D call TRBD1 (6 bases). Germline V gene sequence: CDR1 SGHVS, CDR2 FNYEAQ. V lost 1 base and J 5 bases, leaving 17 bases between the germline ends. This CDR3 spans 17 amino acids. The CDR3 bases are TGTGCCAGCAGCTTAGGGTGGGGGCCCCCGATAACCGGGGAGCTGTTTTTT. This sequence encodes CASSLGWGPPITGELFF.

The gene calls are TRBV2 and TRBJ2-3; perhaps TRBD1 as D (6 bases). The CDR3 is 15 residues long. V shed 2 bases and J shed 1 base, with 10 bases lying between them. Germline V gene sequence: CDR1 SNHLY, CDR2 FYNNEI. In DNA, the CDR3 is TGTGCCAGCAGTGAATTGCGACAGGGCACAGATACGCAGTATTTT. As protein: CASSELRQGTDTQYF.

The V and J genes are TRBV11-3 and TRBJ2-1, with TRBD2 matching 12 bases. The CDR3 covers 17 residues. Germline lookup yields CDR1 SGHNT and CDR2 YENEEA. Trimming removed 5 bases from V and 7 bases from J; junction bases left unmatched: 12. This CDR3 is CASSPFPTSGGLNEQFF. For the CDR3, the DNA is TGTGCCAGCAGCCCCTTCCCTACTAGCGGGGGGCTGAATGAGCAGTTCTTC.

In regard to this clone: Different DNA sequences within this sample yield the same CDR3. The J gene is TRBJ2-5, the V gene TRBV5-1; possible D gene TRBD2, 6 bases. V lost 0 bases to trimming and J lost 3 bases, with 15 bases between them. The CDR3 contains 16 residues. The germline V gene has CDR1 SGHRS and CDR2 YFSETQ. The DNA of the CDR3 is TGCGCCAGCAGCTTGGCCTCTTCCGGGGGTGAAGAGACCCAGTACTTC. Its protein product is CASSLASSGGEETQYF.

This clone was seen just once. This CDR3 is CATSSVQNIQYF. DNA for the CDR3: TGTGCCACCTCTAGCGTCCAAAACATTCAGTACTTC. This chain links TRBV6-1 with TRBJ2-4, with a tentative D call TRBD2 (6 bases). The CDR3 contains 12 residues. Looked up from germline, CDR1 is MNHNS and CDR2 is SASEGT. Deletions cut 10 bases from V and 5 bases from J, with 12 bases between.

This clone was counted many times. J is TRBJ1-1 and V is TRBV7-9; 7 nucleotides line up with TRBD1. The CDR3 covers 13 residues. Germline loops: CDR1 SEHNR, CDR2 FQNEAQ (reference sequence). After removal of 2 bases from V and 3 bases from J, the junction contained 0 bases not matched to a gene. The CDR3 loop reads CASSLQGDTEAFF. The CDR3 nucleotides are TGTGCCAGCAGCTTACAGGGGGACACTGAAGCTTTCTTT.

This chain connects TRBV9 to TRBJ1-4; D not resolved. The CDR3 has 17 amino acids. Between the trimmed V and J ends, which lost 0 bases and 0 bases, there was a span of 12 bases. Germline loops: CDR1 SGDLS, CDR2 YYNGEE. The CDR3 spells CASSVVGLIPTNEKLFF. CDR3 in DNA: TGTGCCAGCAGCGTAGTGGGCCTCATACCAACTAATGAAAAACTGTTTTTT.

The CDR3 sequence is CASSIGGIYNSPLHF. In DNA, the CDR3 is TGTGCCAGTAGTATCGGGGGGATCTATAATTCACCCCTCCACTTT. The V call is TRBV19, the J call TRBJ1-6; tentatively, D is TRBD1 (5 bases). Deletions cut 3 bases from V and 3 bases from J, with 9 bases between. The CDR3 runs to 15 residues. The germline V gene encodes CDR1 LNHDA and CDR2 SQIVND (reference sequence).

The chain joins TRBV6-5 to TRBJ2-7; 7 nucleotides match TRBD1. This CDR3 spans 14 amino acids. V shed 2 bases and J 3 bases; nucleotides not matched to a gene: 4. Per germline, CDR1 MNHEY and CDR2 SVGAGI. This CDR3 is CASSYGDSNYEQYF. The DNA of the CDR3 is TGTGCCAGCAGTTACGGGGACAGTAACTACGAGCAGTACTTC.